The next 11 T cell receptor beta chains were all read from a single sample in a study of Ad26.COV2.S vaccination and SARS-CoV-2 variants. The treatment here: some 20 received Ad26.COV2.S at low or high dose, single or two shots; roughly five received placebo; per-sample allocation not given. Vaccine and placebo recipients were sampled on day 63 after the first injection. Sequencing used immunoSEQ multiplex PCR; TCRdb keeps in-frame clones, though not all of them. The profile shows around 250,000 clones, 87% of them singletons. The sample here was peripheral blood, taken in a trial of Ad26.COV2.S vaccine versus placebo. These receptors originate from a person aged 18-65 years who received the Ad26.COV2.S COVID-19 vaccine or a placebo.

The V gene is TRBV19, the J gene TRBJ2-1; 11 nucleotides agree with TRBD2. Per the germline V gene, CDR1 is LNHDA and CDR2 is SQIVND (reference sequence). This CDR3 has 17 amino acids. J gave up 6 bases and V 4 bases, and 11 bases lay outside the gene matches. The CDR3 DNA is TGTGCCAGTAGTAATATAGCGGGAGGGCCGGGGGCCAATGAGCAGTTCTTC. Encoded protein: CASSNIAGGPGANEQFF.

The chain joins TRBV9 to TRBJ1-1, with D possibly matching TRBD1 (6 bases). Trimming pared 0 bases from V and 4 bases from J, leaving 16 bases between. Germline CDR1 reads SGDLS; CDR2 reads YYNGEE. This CDR3 is built from 16 residues. Here the CDR3 reads CASSVEGVQGGTEAFF. The DNA of the CDR3 is TGTGCCAGCAGCGTAGAGGGGGTGCAGGGAGGCACTGAAGCTTTCTTT.

This CDR3 reads CATSRDRAGGYDEQYF. The CDR3 coding sequence is TGTGCCACCAGCAGAGATCGAGCGGGAGGGTACGACGAGCAGTACTTC. The rearrangement uses TRBV15 and TRBJ2-7, with TRBD2 identical over 10 bases. V trimming: 0 bases; J trimming: 5 bases; junction bases outside the gene matches: 7. CDR3 size: 16 residues. Germline V gene lookup returns CDR1 LNHNV and CDR2 YYDKDF (reference sequence).

To note about this clone: Other DNA sequences from this sample encode an identical CDR3 as well. The chain has TRBV5-1 and TRBJ1-2; a weak D match, TRBD1 (5 bases). The V gene lost 7 bases and the J gene lost 1 base, with 8 bases spanning the gap. The CDR3 runs 12 residues. Looked up from germline, CDR1 is SGHRS and CDR2 is YFSETQ. CDR3: CASSGDNYGYTF. As DNA, the CDR3 is TGCGCCAGCTCGGGGGATAACTATGGCTACACCTTC.

The chain uses TRBV9 and TRBJ1-2; 7 bases agree with TRBD1. CDR3 length: 13 residues. Per the germline V gene, CDR1 is SGDLS and CDR2 is YYNGEE. J lost 4 bases, V lost 4 bases, and 4 bases had no gene match. In nucleotides, the CDR3 is TGTGCCAGCAGCCCGGGGACAGCCTATGGCTACACCTTC. Translating gives CASSPGTAYGYTF.

Remarks on this clone: Other DNA sequences in this specimen translate into the identical CDR3. The V call is TRBV3-1 (or the pseudogene TRBV3-2), the J call TRBJ2-3; D remains ambiguous. Germline V gives CDR1 LGHDT, CDR2 YNNKEL (reference sequence). V lost 1 base and J 1 base, leaving 6 bases between the germline ends. The CDR3 runs to 14 residues. Written as DNA, the CDR3 is TGTGCCAGCAGCCAAGCTGGAGGCACAGATACGCAGTATTTT. This encodes CASSQAGGTDTQYF.

CDR3 in amino acids: CASSQGTANTEAFF. The CDR3, as DNA: TGTGCCAGCAGCCAGGGGACAGCGAACACTGAAGCTTTCTTT. The chain joins TRBV21-1 to TRBJ1-1; the table's D call of TRBD1 was not tested on the DNA. TRBV21-1 is given as a pseudogene. The CDR3 is made up of 14 amino acids.

A single count supports this clone. The V and J genes are TRBV19 and TRBJ2-3, with a tentative D call TRBD2 (6 bases). V was pared by 4 bases and J by 3 bases, with 8 bases between. Germline CDR1 LNHDA, CDR2 SQIVND (reference sequence). CDR3 length: 13 residues. The CDR3 DNA sequence: TGTGCCAGTAGTACGGGGGAAACAGATACGCAGTATTTT. Translation: CASSTGETDTQYF.

The CDR3 bases are TGTGCCAGCAGCCAAGTTCTACAGGGGAGCCAAGAGACCCAGTACTTC. Translation: CASSQVLQGSQETQYF. The chain links TRBV3-1 (or the pseudogene TRBV3-2) to TRBJ2-5; TRBD1 matches at 7 bases. CDR3 length: 16 residues. The V segment lost 1 base and the J segment 1 base; nucleotides outside the gene matches: 6. The germline CDR1 and CDR2 sequences are LGHDT and YNNKEL (reference sequence).

V is TRBV11-3 and J is TRBJ2-7; 13 nucleotides agree with TRBD2. V trimming: 5 bases; J trimming: 5 bases; junction bases outside the gene matches: 12. This CDR3 comprises 17 residues. CDR1 and CDR2 from the germline V gene are SGHNT and YENEEA. CDR3 sequence reads: CASSGGLAGASENEQYF. The CDR3 nucleotides are TGTGCCAGCAGCGGAGGACTAGCGGGAGCTTCTGAAAACGAGCAGTACTTC. The full variable domain, in which reference TRBV11-3 and TRBJ2-7 provide the parts outside the CDR3, is EAGVVQSPRYKIIEKKQPVAFWCNPISGHNTLYWYLQNLGQGPELLIRYENEEAVDDSQLPKDRFSAERLKGVDSTLKIQPAELGDSAVYLCASSGGLAGASENEQYFGPGTRLTVT.

V gene TRBV7-9 combines with J gene TRBJ2-3, with 7 positions matching TRBD2. Germline V gives CDR1 SEHNR, CDR2 FQNEAQ (reference sequence). With V trimmed by 0 bases and J by 0 bases, 6 bases remained unmatched. The CDR3 runs to 17 residues. The CDR3 region is CASSLAQRGPSTDTQYF. In nucleotides, the CDR3 is TGTGCCAGCAGCTTAGCTCAGCGGGGTCCTAGCACAGATACGCAGTATTTT.